Following are 32 T cell receptor beta chains from one sample sequenced in a study of T cells after yellow fever vaccination. Using its own MiXCR run on the 5' RACE reads, TCRdb lists one record per CDR3 protein. The sample has some 600,000 distinct CDR3 sequences, 9% to 15% seen once. Sequencing was performed on PBMCs, taken on the day of the yellow fever booster vaccination. The receptors were gathered from a young man who received the YFV17D yellow fever vaccine.

V is TRBV27 and J is TRBJ1-5; D remains unclear. V lost 9 bases and J lost 4, with 19 bases in between. The CDR3 length is 15 residues. In germline, CDR1 is MNHEY, CDR2 SMNVEV (reference sequence). The DNA for the CDR3 is TGTGCCAGTTCAAAGGAGACGGTTGGAAATCAGCCCCAGCATTTT. Amino acids: CASSKETVGNQPQHF.

This clonotype was observed many times. This chain uses TRBV20-1 with TRBJ1-5; 8 positions match TRBD1. Trimming cost V 5 bases and J 7 bases; bases outside gene matches: 16. CDR1 and CDR2 from the germline V gene are DFQATT and SNEGSKA (reference sequence). This CDR3 has 16 amino acids. The CDR3 region has the DNA TGCAGTGCTGAGCTTGGACAGGGAAGTGCGGTGCAGCCCCAGCATTTT. This gives the protein CSAELGQGSAVQPQHF.

The chain links TRBV4-3 to TRBJ2-2, with D possibly TRBD2 on 5 matching bases. Between the trimmed V and J ends, which lost 1 base and 1 base, there was a span of 7 bases. The germline V gene has CDR1 LGHNA and CDR2 YSLEER. CDR3 length equals 15 residues. The CDR3 protein is CASSQGAVNTGELFF. The CDR3 region has the DNA TGCGCCAGCAGCCAAGGAGCGGTGAACACCGGGGAGCTGTTTTTT.

About this clonotype itself: A much larger clone lies a single base off, so this may be a read error. The V and J genes are TRBV7-9 and TRBJ1-6; 8 bases fit TRBD1. The CDR3 consists of 15 residues. Germline-derived CDR1 and CDR2 are SEHNR and FQNEAQ (reference sequence). The CDR3 bases are TGTGCCAGCAGCCCAGGACAGGGACATAATTCACCCCGCCACTTT. Translation gives CASSPGQGHNSPRHF.

This clonotype was counted only a few times. This chain links TRBV5-1 with TRBJ2-5, with 9 bases identical to TRBD2. This CDR3 contains 14 residues. Trimming at V came to 4 bases and at J to 2 bases, leaving 3 bases not matched to a gene. Germline V gene lookup returns CDR1 SGHRS and CDR2 YFSETQ. CDR3 protein: CASSILAGQETQYF. Written as DNA, the CDR3 is TGCGCCAGCAGCATCCTAGCGGGGCAAGAGACCCAGTACTTC.

This clonotype was seen a few times. The chain uses TRBV30 and TRBJ1-1; D possibly corresponds to TRBD1 (5 bases). The CDR3 is made up of 12 amino acids. The germline V gene encodes CDR1 GTSNPN and CDR2 SVGIG (reference sequence). Trimming cost V 3 bases and J 0 bases, with 5 bases left between them. The CDR3 DNA reads as TGTGCCTGGAGAGGGGTGAACACTGAAGCTTTCTTT. Translating it yields CAWRGVNTEAFF.

This clonotype was seen at least ten times. This chain uses TRBV20-1 with TRBJ2-3, with D tentatively TRBD1 or TRBD2 (5 bases each). The CDR3 has 14 amino acids. CDR1 and CDR2 from the germline V gene are DFQATT and SNEGSKA (reference sequence). This CDR3 reads CSAPTGDHTDTQYF. The CDR3 DNA follows: TGCAGCGCACCAACCGGGGACCACACAGATACGCAGTATTTT.

This clonotype was picked up a small number of times. V gene TRBV6-2 or TRBV6-3 combines with J gene TRBJ2-3, with D possibly TRBD1 on 6 matching bases. Trimming took off 11 bases at V and 2 bases at J, with 26 bases between the two ends. Germline values: CDR1 MNHEY, CDR2 SVGEGT. This CDR3 contains 17 residues. The CDR3 protein is CAAPPGVGGVFTDTQYF. For the CDR3, the DNA is TGTGCCGCCCCCCCGGGTGTTGGGGGCGTTTTCACAGATACGCAGTATTTT.

This chain joins TRBV6-5 and TRBJ2-7, with TRBD1 matching 7 bases. CDR1 is MNHEY, CDR2 SVGAGI, per germline. V shed 8 bases and J 3 bases; nucleotides not matched to a gene: 4. The CDR3 extends over 12 amino acids. CDR3 bases: TGTGCCAGCTTAGGGACAGACTACGAGCAGTACTTC. Translation gives CASLGTDYEQYF.

This clonotype occurred many times. The chain recombines TRBV7-2 with TRBJ2-1, with 11 bases identical to TRBD2. The CDR3 loop spans 20 amino acids. Germline V lookup: CDR1 SGHTA, CDR2 FQGNSA. After removal of 0 bases from V and 0 bases from J, the junction contained 10 bases not matched to a gene. CDR3 sequence reads: CASSLARRTSGRSSYNEQFF. The CDR3 region has the DNA TGTGCCAGCAGCTTAGCGCGGAGGACTAGCGGGCGCAGCTCCTACAATGAGCAGTTCTTC.

This clonotype was observed a handful of times. The chain recombines TRBV12-3 or TRBV12-4 with TRBJ1-1; tentative D call: TRBD1 (5 bases). There are 14 residues in the CDR3. Trimming shortened V by 1 base and J by 7 bases, and 13 bases separated the two germline ends. The CDR3 region has the DNA TGTGCCAGCAGTTTAGTATCAGGGTCCAATGAAGCTTTCTTT. It yields the protein CASSLVSGSNEAFF.

The rearrangement joins TRBV27 to TRBJ1-1, with D maybe TRBD1 (5 bases). Germline values: CDR1 MNHEY, CDR2 SMNVEV (reference sequence). Trimming took off 7 bases at V and 5 bases at J, with 17 bases between the two ends. This CDR3 has 14 residues. CDR3 sequence reads: CASKVRTGQTEAFF. CDR3 DNA: TGTGCCAGCAAAGTTCGAACAGGTCAGACTGAAGCTTTCTTT.

The sample holds many counts of this clonotype. This chain connects TRBV14 to TRBJ2-7; 9 bases line up with TRBD2. Germline V gene lookup returns CDR1 SGHDN and CDR2 FVKESK. The V gene end was trimmed by 5 bases and the J gene end by 4 bases; junction bases not matched to a gene: 15. The CDR3 sequence is 17 residues long. The CDR3 here is CASSRGLYGSGSYEQYF. Here the CDR3 DNA reads TGTGCCAGCAGCAGGGGCCTTTATGGTAGCGGGAGTTACGAGCAGTACTTC.

This chain joins TRBV12-3 or TRBV12-4 and TRBJ2-1; perhaps D is TRBD1 or TRBD2 (5 bases each). This CDR3 has 10 residues. Trimming stripped 5 bases from V and 11 bases from J, with 7 bases between. CDR3 sequence reads: CASSQGQQFF. In DNA, the CDR3 is TGTGCCAGCAGTCAGGGACAGCAGTTCTTC.

The table lists this clonotype with a few counts. The rearrangement uses TRBV18 and TRBJ2-4; TRBD2 is a possible D gene (5 bases). The germline V gene has CDR1 KGHSH and CDR2 LQKENI. The CDR3 contains 14 residues. V gave up 2 bases and J gave up 5 bases, with 10 bases separating them. CDR3 protein: CASSPSGSQNIQYF. DNA for the CDR3: TGTGCCAGCTCACCAAGTGGGAGCCAAAACATTCAGTACTTC. The variable domain in full, completed from reference TRBV18 and TRBJ2-4, reads NAGVMQNPRHLVRRRGQEARLRCSPMKGHSHVYWYRQLPEEGLKFMVYLQKENIIDESGMPKERFSAEFPKEGPSILRIQQVVRGDSAAYFCASSPSGSQNIQYFGAGTRLSVL.

This clonotype was counted only a few times. The chain carries TRBV14 and TRBJ2-5; no firm D call. The V gene's germline CDR1 is SGHDN and CDR2 FVKESK. Trimming took 0 bases from V and 5 from J, leaving 7 bases between them. This CDR3 is 13 amino acids long. The CDR3 nucleotides read TGTGCCAGCAGCCAAGATTTTGGGGAGACCCAGTACTTC. It codes for CASSQDFGETQYF.

This clonotype has just a few counts. The chain links TRBV5-1 to TRBJ1-6, with 7 bases identical to TRBD1. Germline trimming cut 2 bases from V and 9 bases from J; bases unmatched to any gene: 11. Germline lookup yields CDR1 SGHRS and CDR2 YFSETQ. The CDR3 consists of 16 residues. CDR3 in amino acids: CASSFDTGVGASPLHF. CDR3 DNA sequence: TGCGCCAGCAGCTTCGATACAGGGGTTGGGGCTTCACCCCTCCACTTT.

The rearrangement joins TRBV27 to TRBJ1-1, with a tentative D call TRBD1 (5 bases). V gave up 5 bases and J gave up 11 bases, with 18 bases separating them. The germline CDR1 and CDR2 sequences are MNHEY and SMNVEV (reference sequence). This CDR3 has 13 residues. DNA for the CDR3: TGTGCCAGCAGTGTGGCACGGGGAAACAGGGCTTTCTTT. Residues: CASSVARGNRAFF.

The sample holds a few counts of this clonotype. The chain carries TRBV7-2 and TRBJ2-5, with D maybe TRBD1 (5 bases). This CDR3 region has 14 residues. Between the trimmed V and J ends, which lost 4 bases and 5 bases, there was a span of 14 bases. The V gene's germline CDR1 is SGHTA and CDR2 FQGNSA. CDR3 coding DNA: TGTGCCAGCAGCTGGTCAGGGTGGGGTGAGACCCAGTACTTC. It specifies CASSWSGWGETQYF.

This clonotype came up a few times. V gene TRBV27 combines with J gene TRBJ2-7; TRBD1 matches at 11 bases. The CDR3 is 20 residues long. Trimming at V came to 5 bases and at J to 4 bases, leaving 22 bases not matched to a gene. Germline lookup yields CDR1 MNHEY and CDR2 SMNVEV (reference sequence). The CDR3 is CASSPGSRTGGRLKLYEQYF. CDR3 DNA sequence: TGTGCCAGCAGTCCCGGCAGCCGGACAGGGGGCCGCTTAAAACTTTACGAGCAGTACTTC.

The chain is built from TRBV7-2 and TRBJ2-7; tentatively, D is TRBD2 (5 bases). This CDR3 spans 15 amino acids. Trimming pared 0 bases from V and 2 bases from J, leaving 11 bases between. Germline V gene lookup returns CDR1 SGHTA and CDR2 FQGNSA. The CDR3 DNA follows: TGTGCCAGCAGCTTAGCCCCGGACTTCCCCTACGAGCAGTACTTC. Translating gives CASSLAPDFPYEQYF.

In its sample, this clonotype was seen a few times. This chain joins TRBV20-1 and TRBJ2-1; 7 positions agree with TRBD2. CDR1 DFQATT and CDR2 SNEGSKA come from the germline V gene (reference sequence). The length of the CDR3 is 15 residues. Trimming removed 3 bases from V and 4 bases from J; junction bases left unmatched: 9. CDR3 sequence: CSARSALAAYNEQFF. The CDR3 bases are TGCAGTGCTAGGTCAGCCCTAGCGGCATACAATGAGCAGTTCTTC.

This clonotype appeared many times. This chain joins TRBV7-2 and TRBJ2-1; TRBD2 aligns across 8 bases. V gave up 2 bases and J gave up 3 bases; unmatched junction bases: 3. Looked up from germline, CDR1 is SGHTA and CDR2 is FQGNSA. The CDR3 spans 15 residues. This CDR3 reads CASSLQAGVYNEQFF. The CDR3 DNA is TGTGCCAGCAGCTTACAAGCGGGAGTCTACAATGAGCAGTTCTTC.

A few counts support this clonotype. V usage is TRBV18 and J usage is TRBJ2-1; weak D call: TRBD2 (6 bases). The germline V gene encodes CDR1 KGHSH and CDR2 LQKENI. The CDR3 spans 14 residues. The germline V and J ends were trimmed by 5 bases and 7 bases, with 15 bases remaining between them. As DNA, the CDR3 is TGTGCCAGCTCAACGGGACTCACGGGGAATGAGCAGTTCTTC. The encoded protein is CASSTGLTGNEQFF.

The rearrangement uses TRBV15 and TRBJ2-6; D is unresolved. V lost 0 bases and J lost 2, with 2 bases in between. CDR3 size: 14 residues. Germline V gene data show CDR1 as LNHNV and CDR2 as YYDKDF (reference sequence). CDR3 DNA sequence: TGTGCCACCAGCAGAGATGCTGGGGCCAACGTCCTGACTTTC. Protein sequence: CATSRDAGANVLTF. The full variable domain, rest sourced from reference TRBV15 and TRBJ2-6, is DAMVIQNPRYQVTQFGKPVTLSCSQTLNHNVMYWYQQKSSQAPKLLFHYYDKDFNNEADTPDNFQSRRPNTSFCFLDIRSPGLGDTAMYLCATSRDAGANVLTFGAGSRLTVL.

The chain recombines TRBV5-5 with TRBJ1-1; 9 nucleotides agree with TRBD1. The germline gives CDR1 SGHKS, CDR2 YYEKEE (reference sequence). V lost 4 bases to trimming and J lost 5 bases; unmatched junction nucleotides: 9. The CDR3 is 15 amino acids. The CDR3 loop reads CASSVGTGKRTEAFF. The CDR3 DNA sequence: TGTGCCAGCAGCGTTGGGACAGGGAAGAGGACTGAAGCTTTCTTT.

The chain combines TRBV4-1 with TRBJ2-2; the D is unclear. V lost 0 bases and J lost 1, with 9 bases in between. The V gene's germline CDR1 is MGHRA and CDR2 YSYEKL. This CDR3 comprises 16 residues. CDR3 in DNA: TGCGCCAGCAGCCAAGATCCCACAGAGAACACCGGGGAGCTGTTTTTT. Translation gives CASSQDPTENTGELFF.

V and J are TRBV5-1 and TRBJ1-5; 8 bases are shared with TRBD1. The CDR3 loop spans 14 amino acids. CDR1 is SGHRS and CDR2 is YFSETQ in the germline V gene. V was pared by 0 bases and J by 6 bases, with 2 bases of the junction left unmatched. The DNA for the CDR3 is TGCGCCAGCAGCTTGGGACAGGGGATTCAGCCCCAGCATTTT. It yields the protein CASSLGQGIQPQHF.

The chain links TRBV5-6 to TRBJ2-7; 13 bases map to TRBD2. V dropped 1 base and J dropped 3; count of bases not matched to a gene: 13. The CDR3 is 19 amino acids. Germline V gene data show CDR1 as SGHDT and CDR2 as YYEEEE. Here the CDR3 DNA reads TGTGCCAGCAGCTTGCTTCGGACTAGCGGGAGTGTCGGAAGCTACGAGCAGTACTTC. Translating gives CASSLLRTSGSVGSYEQYF.

This clonotype was picked up many times. The chain combines TRBV29-1 with TRBJ2-5; D is perhaps TRBD2 (6 bases). V lost 5 bases, J lost 5 bases, and 12 bases lay in between. Germline-derived CDR1 and CDR2 are SQVTM and ANQGSEA. This CDR3 comprises 12 residues. CDR3 bases: TGCAGCGTTCTGACGGGGGAGGAGACCCAGTACTTC. It is translated as CSVLTGEETQYF.

The chain uses TRBV7-2 and TRBJ2-5, with D possibly called TRBD1 or TRBD2 (5 bases each). This CDR3 is 12 amino acids long. Per the germline V gene, CDR1 is SGHTA and CDR2 is FQGNSA. Trimming took off 5 bases at V and 12 bases at J, with 16 bases between the two ends. CDR3 in amino acids: CASSPYGDQKYF. The CDR3 DNA follows: TGTGCCAGCAGCCCATACGGGGACCAAAAGTACTTC.

This clonotype was detected only a few times. The V gene is TRBV15, the J gene TRBJ1-1; D might be TRBD1 (5 bases). Germline CDR1 is LNHNV and CDR2 is YYDKDF (reference sequence). This CDR3 is 14 amino acids long. The V end lost 2 bases, the J end lost 3 bases, and 10 bases lay between the germline ends. CDR3 loop: CATSRLGGDTEAFF. CDR3 DNA: TGTGCCACCAGCAGATTGGGGGGTGACACTGAAGCTTTCTTT. Full variable domain (rest looked up from reference TRBV15 and TRBJ1-1): DAMVIQNPRYQVTQFGKPVTLSCSQTLNHNVMYWYQQKSSQAPKLLFHYYDKDFNNEADTPDNFQSRRPNTSFCFLDIRSPGLGDTAMYLCATSRLGGDTEAFFGQGTRLTVV.